A selection of T cell receptor beta chains follows, all from one sample in a study of blood T cell repertoires in COVID-19. Sequencing used immunoSEQ multiplex PCR; TCRdb keeps in-frame clones, though not all of them. The sample consists of approximately 360,000 clones, approximately 87% of them appearing once. What was sequenced was PBMCs or T cells enriched from blood (not recorded which). These receptor sequences come from a woman aged 30 to 39 with acute COVID-19. Both conserved end residues are part of each CDR3. A D gene is named only where the DNA matches it firmly. Some rows mark clone size as missing; the rest say once, few, many or name a class of expanded clone.

once	TRBD2	TRBV19	TRBJ2-1	15	CASSQETSPNNEQFF	TGTGCCAGTAGCCAGGAGACTAGCCCTAACAATGAGCAGTTCTTC
-	-	TRBV7-6	TRBJ1-2	13	CASSRGGNYGYTF	TGTGCCAGCAGCCGGGGAGGAAACTATGGCTACACCTTC
-	TRBD1	TRBV11-3	TRBJ2-1	16	CASSLMGQGYNNEQFF	TGTGCCAGCAGCTTAATGGGACAGGGTTACAACAATGAGCAGTTCTTC
-	TRBD1	TRBV7-8	TRBJ1-5	14	CASSSTGGTQPQHF	TGTGCCAGCAGCTCGACAGGGGGTACTCAGCCCCAGCATTTT
-	-	TRBV7-3	TRBJ1-6	13	CASSLGLGSPLHF	TGTGCCAGCAGCTTAGGACTCGGTTCACCCCTCCACTTT
-	TRBD1	TRBV19	TRBJ1-5	14	CASQSSRGTQPQHF	TGTGCCAGTCAGTCGTCCAGGGGGACTCAGCCCCAGCATTTT
-	TRBD1	TRBV19	TRBJ1-1	16	CASVGTAGGPNTEAFF	TGTGCCAGTGTAGGGACGGCAGGGGGGCCGAACACTGAAGCTTTCTTT
-	-	TRBV5-1	TRBJ2-2	15	CASQIAARNTGELFF	TGCGCCAGCCAGATAGCGGCGCGAAACACCGGGGAGCTGTTTTTT
-	-	TRBV3-1/TRBV3-2	TRBJ2-2	15	CASSSIYRTPGELFF	TGTGCCAGCAGCTCCATATACAGGACCCCAGGGGAGCTGTTTTTT
-	-	TRBV19	TRBJ2-4	15	CASSTPPGAGNIQYF	TGTGCCAGTAGTACTCCCCCAGGAGCGGGAAACATTCAGTACTTC
-	-	TRBV7-2	TRBJ2-6	16	CASSSTAYSGANVLTF	TGTGCCAGCAGCTCGACAGCCTACTCTGGGGCCAACGTCCTGACTTTC
-	TRBD1	TRBV9	TRBJ1-6	13	CASSATGQSPLHF	TGTGCCAGCAGCGCGACAGGGCAATCACCCCTCCACTTT
once	-	TRBV18	TRBJ2-3	13	CASSVGPGDTQYF	TGTGCCAGCTCAGTGGGGCCCGGGGATACGCAGTATTTT
few	TRBD1	TRBV5-6	TRBJ1-1	15	CASSQDRGRSGEAFF	TGTGCCAGCAGCCAGGACAGGGGGAGGTCCGGTGAAGCTTTCTTT
once	-	TRBV28	TRBJ1-3	16	CAGSLLGQLGGNTIYF	TGTGCCGGCAGCCTACTGGGCCAGCTTGGGGGAAACACCATATATTTT
-	TRBD1	TRBV24-1	TRBJ2-3	15	CATSRTGEVTDTQYF	TGTGCCACCAGCCGGACAGGGGAGGTCACAGATACGCAGTATTTT
-	TRBD1	TRBV5-5	TRBJ1-1	13	CASSLDRGLKAFF	TGTGCCAGCAGCTTGGACAGGGGGCTTAAAGCTTTCTTT
-	TRBD1	TRBV24-1	TRBJ2-2	15	CATSGTGTGVAELFF	TGTGCCACCAGCGGAACCGGGACAGGGGTTGCGGAGCTGTTTTTT
once	-	TRBV30	TRBJ1-6	16	CAWSVRHSSYNSPLHF	TGTGCCTGGAGTGTTCGTCATAGCTCCTATAATTCACCCCTCCACTTT
-	TRBD1	TRBV11-1	TRBJ2-7	15	CASRAGTGVTYEQYF	TGTGCCAGCAGAGCCGGGACAGGAGTCACCTACGAGCAGTACTTC
-	-	TRBV11-2	TRBJ1-6	14	CASSSDLSGSPLHF	TGTGCCAGCAGCTCGGACCTAAGCGGATCACCCCTCCACTTT
-	-	TRBV5-1	TRBJ1-1	15	CASSFQAGMNTEAFF	TGCGCCAGCAGCTTTCAGGCGGGGATGAACACTGAAGCTTTCTTT
-	TRBD1	TRBV6-1	TRBJ2-5	15	CASSEDRGFQETQYF	TGTGCCAGCAGTGAGGACAGGGGTTTCCAAGAGACCCAGTACTTC
once	-	TRBV12-3/TRBV12-4	TRBJ1-2	13	CASSTTGNYGYTF	TGTGCCAGCAGCACGACTGGGAACTATGGCTACACCTTC
-	-	TRBV7-6	TRBJ1-2	14	CASSAYSGSGGYTF	TGTGCCAGCAGCGCCTACAGTGGCAGTGGCGGCTACACCTTC
-	-	TRBV11-2	TRBJ2-1	18	CASSFSIASASSYNEQFF	TGTGCCAGCAGCTTTAGCATTGCTAGCGCGAGCTCCTACAATGAGCAGTTCTTC
once	TRBD1	TRBV30	TRBJ2-1	13	CAWNRGLRNEQFF	TGTGCCTGGAACAGGGGGCTAAGGAATGAGCAGTTCTTC
once	TRBD1	TRBV18	TRBJ1-6	16	CASSPFRDRSNSPLHF	TGTGCCAGCTCACCCTTTCGGGACAGGAGTAATTCACCCCTCCACTTT
-	TRBD1	TRBV7-2	TRBJ1-4	15	CASSSRTGGREKLFF	TGTGCCAGCAGCTCCCGGACAGGGGGCCGAGAAAAACTGTTTTTT
once	-	TRBV7-9	TRBJ1-1	14	CASSSYREHTEAFF	TGTGCCAGCAGCTCATACAGAGAGCACACTGAAGCTTTCTTT
-	-	TRBV19	TRBJ2-3	17	CASSTLPDYYTADTQYF	TGTGCCAGTAGTACCCTCCCGGACTATTATACTGCAGATACGCAGTATTTT
few	-	TRBV11-2	TRBJ1-1	15	CASNPGGTLNTEAFF	TGTGCCAGCAACCCGGGGGGAACCCTGAACACTGAAGCTTTCTTT
-	-	TRBV3-1/TRBV3-2	TRBJ1-1	13	CASSEEGKTEAFF	TGTGCCAGCAGCGAGGAGGGAAAGACTGAAGCTTTCTTT
-	-	TRBV6-1	TRBJ1-1	14	CASSEARQNTEAFF	TGTGCCAGCAGTGAAGCGCGTCAGAACACTGAAGCTTTCTTT
-	-	TRBV5-5	TRBJ2-2	16	CASSSRQDSYTGELFF	TGTGCCAGCAGCTCACGGCAAGACTCGTACACCGGGGAGCTGTTTTTT
-	TRBD2	TRBV10-1	TRBJ2-7	17	CASSGGRAGDSSYEQYF	TGCGCCAGCAGCGGGGGACGAGCGGGGGATAGCTCCTACGAGCAGTACTTC
-	-	TRBV9	TRBJ2-2	14	CASSVVQQTGELFF	TGTGCCAGCAGCGTAGTACAGCAAACCGGGGAGCTGTTTTTT
-	-	TRBV9	TRBJ1-2	15	CASSSLKGPQGGYTF	TGTGCCAGCAGCTCCCTGAAGGGGCCCCAAGGGGGCTACACCTTC
-	TRBD2	TRBV10-2	TRBJ2-1	16	CASASGGPPKYNEQFF	TGCGCCAGCGCTAGCGGGGGGCCACCCAAATACAATGAGCAGTTCTTC
-	TRBD1	TRBV19	TRBJ1-2	12	CASSTDRVGYTF	TGTGCCAGTAGCACGGACAGGGTTGGCTACACCTTC
-	TRBD2	TRBV14	TRBJ2-5	20	CASSQDPRVGLAGGPGTQYF	TGTGCCAGCAGCCAAGATCCCCGCGTAGGACTAGCGGGGGGCCCGGGGACCCAGTACTTC
-	-	TRBV10-3	TRBJ1-2	14	CAISTADFNYGYTF	TGTGCCATCAGTACGGCGGACTTTAACTATGGCTACACCTTC
-	TRBD1	TRBV15	TRBJ1-5	16	CATSTIGQGGNQPQHF	TGTGCCACCAGCACAATAGGACAGGGCGGCAATCAGCCCCAGCATTTT